These 32 T cell receptor beta chains share one sample of origin, sequenced in a study of T cell changes during pregnancy in multiple sclerosis. Only in-frame clones appear in the TCRdb table, and some are missing; sequencing was by immunoSEQ multiplex PCR. The data contain about 31,000 clones, about 91% of them singletons. This sample comprised CD4+ T cells from peripheral blood mononuclear cells, obtained in the first trimester of pregnancy. The source of these receptors is a female donor in good health, enrolled as a control in a pregnancy study.

The rearrangement links TRBV15 to TRBJ1-4; TRBD1 matches 8 bases. V was pared by 3 bases and J by 8 bases, with 8 bases of the junction left unmatched. Germline V gene lookup returns CDR1 LNHNV and CDR2 YYDKDF (reference sequence). This CDR3 contains 15 residues. CDR3 bases: TGTGCCACCAGCAGGGAGCGACAGGGGTTCGAAAAACTGTTTTTT. Translated: CATSRERQGFEKLFF.

The DNA of the CDR3 is TGTGCCAGCAGTTACTTACAGGGGGGCTATGGCTACACCTTC. It translates to CASSYLQGGYGYTF. This chain connects TRBV6-6 to TRBJ1-2; TRBD1 matches at 8 bases. The CDR3 runs 14 residues. Per germline, CDR1 MNHNY and CDR2 SVGAGI (reference sequence). The J segment lost 4 bases and the V segment lost 1 base, leaving 2 bases of the junction unmatched.

The rearrangement links TRBV6-1 to TRBJ1-2, with 7 bases aligning to TRBD1. The V gene end was trimmed by 6 bases and the J gene end by 3 bases; junction bases not matched to a gene: 7. CDR1 and CDR2 from the germline V gene are MNHNS and SASEGT. The CDR3 length is 14 residues. The CDR3 is CASRPTGDYYGYTF. CDR3 nucleotide sequence: TGTGCCAGCAGACCTACAGGGGACTACTATGGCTACACCTTC.

As to this clone: Sequence at one end of the junction differs from germline and may be a read error. This specimen includes other DNA sequences encoding the same CDR3. The chain carries TRBV28 and TRBJ1-2; D ambiguous. Germline CDR1 is MDHEN and CDR2 is SYDVKM. The CDR3 totals 13 residues. The CDR3 DNA is TGCGCCAGCAGGCGCGAGAACAACTATGGCTACACCTTC. It translates to CASRRENNYGYTF.

The chain couples TRBV18 to TRBJ1-1; TRBD1 agrees at 7 bases. With 4 bases clipped from V and 0 bases from J, the junction kept 8 bases outside the gene matches. The CDR3 runs 16 residues. The germline CDR1 and CDR2 sequences are KGHSH and LQKENI. The CDR3 coding sequence is TGTGCCAGCTCACTCAACAGGGGCGAACTGAACACTGAAGCTTTCTTT. Translation gives CASSLNRGELNTEAFF.

The chain carries TRBV28 and TRBJ2-3; 8 bases map to TRBD1. The CDR3 extends over 13 amino acids. The V segment lost 3 bases and the J segment 8 bases; nucleotides outside the gene matches: 4. Germline V gene data show CDR1 as MDHEN and CDR2 as SYDVKM. In DNA, the CDR3 is TGTGCCAGCAGTTTCGACAGGGGAGTTACGCAGTATTTT. It is translated as CASSFDRGVTQYF.

The chain joins TRBV5-6 to TRBJ2-7; 8 bases are shared with TRBD2. The ends lost 4 bases at V and 3 bases at J; junction bases unmatched: 12. Germline V gene lookup returns CDR1 SGHDT and CDR2 YYEEEE. The CDR3 is 16 amino acids. DNA of the CDR3: TGTGCCAGCAGCCCTACCCCACTAGCGGTCAGCTACGAGCAGTACTTC. It specifies CASSPTPLAVSYEQYF. The full variable domain, its missing parts supplied by reference TRBV5-6 and TRBJ2-7, is DAGVTQSPTHLIKTRGQQVTLRCSPKSGHDTVSWYQQALGQGPQFIFQYYEEEERQRGNFPDRFSGHQFPNYSSELNVNALLLGDSALYLCASSPTPLAVSYEQYFGPGTRLTVT.

The rearrangement links TRBV25-1 to TRBJ2-3, with 7 bases identical to TRBD1. The CDR3 sequence is 12 residues long. Trimming took 7 bases from V and 7 from J; bases not matched to a gene: 5. The germline V gene has CDR1 MGHDK and CDR2 SYGVNS. The CDR3 DNA reads TGTGCCAGCACTGCAGGGGGAAATACGCAGTATTTT. It translates to CASTAGGNTQYF.

The V gene is TRBV12-5, the J gene TRBJ1-2; 7 nucleotides agree with TRBD1. Trimming removed 6 bases from V and 5 bases from J; junction bases left unmatched: 9. This CDR3 is 14 amino acids long. CDR1 and CDR2 (germline): LGHNT, FRNRAP. As DNA, the CDR3 is TGTGCTAGTGGAACGGGGGGGACAGAGTATGGCTACACCTTC. Protein: CASGTGGTEYGYTF.

The genes are TRBV19 and TRBJ2-1; 7 nucleotides align to TRBD2. The CDR3 contains 16 residues. Per the germline V gene, CDR1 is LNHDA and CDR2 is SQIVND (reference sequence). V lost 7 bases to trimming and J lost 2 bases; unmatched junction nucleotides: 11. The chain's CDR3 is CASKRREGRTYNEQFF. The CDR3, as DNA: TGTGCCAGTAAACGCAGGGAGGGGAGGACCTACAATGAGCAGTTCTTC.

The J gene is TRBJ2-7, the V gene TRBV6-1, with 9 bases matching TRBD1. The CDR3 has 14 amino acids. Germline values: CDR1 MNHNS, CDR2 SASEGT. The ends lost 6 bases at V and 4 bases at J; junction bases unmatched: 7. The DNA for the CDR3 is TGTGCCAGCAGAACAGGGGGCACCGGATACGAGCAGTACTTC. It codes for CASRTGGTGYEQYF.

This chain uses TRBV9 with TRBJ1-2; D unresolved. The CDR3 totals 15 residues. CDR1 is SGDLS, CDR2 YYNGEE, per germline. The V and J ends lost 3 bases and 3 bases respectively, with 15 bases between them. The CDR3 coding sequence is TGTGCCAGCAGCGGCGGGAGAGAAATTGACTATGGCTACACCTTC. Translated, it gives CASSGGREIDYGYTF.

This clone has only one observation. Here the CDR3 reads CASRWDRVRSLTEAFF. The DNA for the CDR3 is TGCGCCAGCAGATGGGACAGGGTAAGATCGTTGACTGAAGCTTTCTTT. The genes are TRBV5-1 and TRBJ1-1; 9 nucleotides agree with TRBD1. Trimming removed 5 bases from V and 5 bases from J; junction bases left unmatched: 13. This CDR3 is built from 16 residues. From germline, CDR1 is SGHRS and CDR2 YFSETQ.

This rearrangement joins TRBV4-2 to TRBJ2-3; D may be TRBD2 (5 bases). This CDR3 is 16 amino acids long. The V and J ends lost 3 bases and 0 bases respectively, with 13 bases between them. From germline, CDR1 is LGHNA and CDR2 YNFKEQ. The CDR3 reads CASSQGADLSTDTQYF. The DNA of the CDR3 is TGTGCCAGCAGCCAGGGAGCCGACCTTAGCACAGATACGCAGTATTTT.

The CDR3: CASSLSGGWNTEAFF. In DNA, the CDR3 is TGTGCCAGCAGCTTAAGCGGGGGATGGAACACTGAAGCTTTCTTT. This chain links TRBV7-3 with TRBJ1-1, with a weak D call TRBD1 (5 bases). Trimming removed 1 base at V and 1 base at J, with 10 bases between. The CDR3 sequence is 15 residues long. CDR1 and CDR2 from the germline V gene are SGHTA and FQGTGA. The variable domain in full, with the rest retrieved from reference TRBV7-3 and TRBJ1-1, is GAGVSQTPSNKVTEKGKYVELRCDPISGHTALYWYRQSLGQGPEFLIYFQGTGAADDSGLPNDRFFAVRPEGSVSTLKIQRTERGDSAVYLCASSLSGGWNTEAFFGQGTRLTVV.

In DNA, the CDR3 is TGCGCCAGCAGCCAAGATTTCCGGACAGGGCTTTACAATGAGCAGTTCTTC. Translation: CASSQDFRTGLYNEQFF. The gene calls are TRBV4-3 and TRBJ2-1, with 8 bases aligning to TRBD1. Germline CDR1 is LGHNA and CDR2 is YSLEER. V was pared by 0 bases and J by 4 bases, with 8 bases of the junction left unmatched. This CDR3 contains 17 residues.

The chain links TRBV27 to TRBJ2-1; 13 bases are a match to TRBD2. Unmatched junction bases numbered 10, after V lost 6 bases and J lost 8 bases. Germline V lookup: CDR1 MNHEY, CDR2 SMNVEV (reference sequence). The CDR3 spans 16 residues. CDR3 sequence (DNA): TGTGCCAGCAGCCCCGGGACTAGCGGGGTTAGGCATGAGCAGTTCTTC. This encodes CASSPGTSGVRHEQFF.

This clone was detected only a few times. The V call is TRBV2, the J call TRBJ1-2; D not certain. The CDR3 has 14 amino acids. The V end was cut by 5 bases, the J end by 1 base, with 11 bases between. Germline CDR1 and CDR2: SNHLY and FYNNEI. DNA of the CDR3: TGTGCCAGCAGTACCATAAGCGGTAACTATGGCTACACCTTC. This translates into CASSTISGNYGYTF. Combining the CDR3 with reference TRBV2 and TRBJ1-2 gives the whole variable domain EPEVTQTPSHQVTQMGQEVILRCVPISNHLYFYWYRQILGQKVEFLVSFYNNEISEKSEIFDDQFSVERPDGSNFTLKIRSTKLEDSAMYFCASSTISGNYGYTFGSGTRLTVV.

The chain links TRBV9 to TRBJ2-3; TRBD2 agrees at 8 bases. The junction had 12 bases not matched to a gene; V was cut back by 4 bases and J by 5 bases. The CDR3 covers 16 residues. Germline CDR1 SGDLS, CDR2 YYNGEE. CDR3 loop: CASSPSGGVREDTQYF. In nucleotides, the CDR3 is TGTGCCAGCAGCCCCAGCGGGGGAGTGCGGGAAGATACGCAGTATTTT.

This clone was observed a single time. The rearrangement uses TRBV7-9 and TRBJ1-5; a weak D match, TRBD1 (5 bases). Trimming pared 0 bases from V and 2 bases from J, leaving 8 bases between. Germline values: CDR1 SEHNR, CDR2 FQNEAQ (reference sequence). This CDR3 has 15 amino acids. CDR3 nucleotides: TGTGCCAGCAGCTTAGCGGGGGGGGGCAATCAGCCCCAGCATTTT. The encoded protein is CASSLAGGGNQPQHF.

CDR3: CAWSVQGYYGYTF. The CDR3 DNA is TGTGCCTGGAGCGTGCAGGGCTACTATGGCTACACCTTC. The genes are TRBV30 and TRBJ1-2, with D possibly matching TRBD1 (5 bases). CDR1 GTSNPN and CDR2 SVGIG come from the germline V gene (reference sequence). The CDR3 consists of 13 residues. V was cut by 3 bases and J by 3 bases, with 11 bases left in between.

V and J are TRBV7-2 and TRBJ1-6; the D gene is possibly TRBD1 (5 bases). The V gene lost 1 base and the J gene lost 8 bases, with 12 bases spanning the gap. The CDR3 contains 15 residues. CDR1 and CDR2 (germline): SGHTA, FQGNSA. CDR3 in amino acids: CASSLDAGRDSPLHF. The CDR3, as DNA: TGTGCCAGCAGCTTAGACGCAGGGAGGGATTCACCCCTCCACTTT.

This chain links TRBV14 with TRBJ1-5, with D uncertain. V was shortened by 1 base and J by 3 bases, with 7 bases between the two germline ends. Germline V gene data show CDR1 as SGHDN and CDR2 as FVKESK. The CDR3 extends over 14 amino acids. The CDR3 bases are TGTGCCAGCAGCCAAGGGAGGAACAATCAGCCCCAGCATTTT. This sequence encodes CASSQGRNNQPQHF. Full variable domain (missing parts from reference TRBV14 and TRBJ1-5): EAGVTQFPSHSVIEKGQTVTLRCDPISGHDNLYWYRRVMGKEIKFLLHFVKESKQDESGMPNNRFLAERTGGTYSTLKVQPAELEDSGVYFCASSQGRNNQPQHFGDGTRLSIL.

V and J are TRBV6-1 and TRBJ1-1, with D perhaps TRBD1 (6 bases). The CDR3 loop spans 15 amino acids. V lost 4 bases and J lost 4, with 16 bases in between. Germline assignment: CDR1 MNHNS and CDR2 SASEGT. The CDR3 coding sequence is TGTGCCAGCAGTGCGCTCCGGGGGGGGGCCACTGAAGCTTTCTTT. This sequence encodes CASSALRGGATEAFF.

This chain uses TRBV11-3 with TRBJ2-1; 10 bases are a match to TRBD2. With 2 bases clipped from V and 0 bases from J, the junction kept 4 bases outside the gene matches. The CDR3 spans 17 residues. CDR1 and CDR2 from the germline V gene are SGHNT and YENEEA. The chain's CDR3 is CASSLTSGVSSYNEQFF. The DNA of the CDR3 is TGTGCCAGCAGCTTAACTAGCGGGGTGAGCTCCTACAATGAGCAGTTCTTC.

The chain has TRBV9 and TRBJ2-1; D perhaps matches TRBD2 (6 bases). V lost 2 bases to trimming and J lost 5 bases, with 14 bases between them. The CDR3 is made up of 15 amino acids. CDR1 is SGDLS and CDR2 is YYNGEE in the germline V gene. CDR3 bases: TGTGCCAGCAGCGTTCTCGGGACTCCAGACAATGAGCAGTTCTTC. Translating it yields CASSVLGTPDNEQFF.

The chain has TRBV30 and TRBJ1-4, with 7 bases lining up with TRBD1. CDR1 is GTSNPN and CDR2 is SVGIG in the germline V gene (reference sequence). The CDR3 runs to 14 residues. V shed 2 bases and J 3 bases; nucleotides not matched to a gene: 3. The CDR3 loop is CAWSRTGSNEKLFF. For the CDR3, the DNA is TGTGCCTGGAGTCGGACAGGCTCTAATGAAAAACTGTTTTTT.

V gene TRBV5-4 combines with J gene TRBJ1-2; D perhaps matches TRBD1 (6 bases). The CDR3 has 14 residues. Germline CDR1 reads SGHNT; CDR2 reads YYREEE (reference sequence). Between the trimmed V and J ends, which lost 6 bases and 4 bases, there was a span of 16 bases. CDR3 loop: CASTLGGVFYGYTF. The CDR3 nucleotides are TGTGCCAGCACTTTAGGGGGAGTTTTCTATGGCTACACCTTC.

This chain connects TRBV6-1 to TRBJ2-3; maybe TRBD1 (6 bases). Trimming cost V 7 bases and J 2 bases, with 13 bases left between them. The CDR3 consists of 14 residues. The germline CDR1 and CDR2 sequences are MNHNS and SASEGT. The CDR3 is CASKRGYDTDTQYF. For the CDR3, the DNA is TGTGCCAGCAAAAGGGGGTACGACACAGATACGCAGTATTTT.

The rearrangement joins TRBV5-1 to TRBJ1-2; perhaps TRBD1 as D (6 bases). Germline CDR1 SGHRS, CDR2 YFSETQ. The CDR3 covers 15 residues. Trimming took off 4 bases at V and 2 bases at J, with 15 bases between the two ends. CDR3 sequence reads: CASSGGQTKNYGYTF. DNA for the CDR3: TGCGCCAGCAGCGGAGGACAGACAAAGAACTATGGCTACACCTTC.

In its sample, this clone ranks as medium-sized. The genes are TRBV4-1 and TRBJ1-1, with D possibly matching TRBD1 (6 bases). V was trimmed by 6 bases and J by 0 bases, leaving 11 bases between them. This CDR3 has 14 residues. CDR1 and CDR2 from the germline V gene are MGHRA and YSYEKL. The CDR3 protein is CASRGTLLNTEAFF. In DNA, the CDR3 is TGCGCCAGCAGGGGGACACTTTTGAACACTGAAGCTTTCTTT.

This chain joins TRBV30 and TRBJ1-2; no firm D call. The ends were cut back, 0 bases at V and 4 bases at J, with 12 bases in the middle. Germline assignment: CDR1 GTSNPN and CDR2 SVGIG (reference sequence). This CDR3 has 14 residues. The CDR3 DNA is TGTGCCTGGAGTGTACATGAGGGTCCCTATGGCTACACCTTC. It translates to CAWSVHEGPYGYTF.